A single sample is the source of the 29 T cell receptor beta chains below, sequenced in a study of shared T cell receptors in the human thymus. Produced via immunoSEQ multiplex PCR; TCRdb's table is partial and in-frame only. Among approximately 660,000 clones listed, more than 75% were seen once. These data were also reused for a study on human thymus T cells.

Sequencing input: thymocytes. These receptor sequences come from a boy less than two years old with a congenital heart defect.

This clone has just one count. The chain recombines TRBV4-1 with TRBJ1-5, with D unclear. The CDR3 is 16 residues long. With 0 bases removed from V and 0 bases from J, the gap between germline ends came to 9 bases. Germline V gene sequence: CDR1 MGHRA, CDR2 YSYEKL. The DNA for the CDR3 is TGCGCCAGCAGCCAAGACGAGAACTTTAGCAATCAGCCCCAGCATTTT. It encodes CASSQDENFSNQPQHF.

The chain recombines TRBV18 with TRBJ2-1; 14 nucleotides align to TRBD2. The CDR3 extends over 16 amino acids. V shed 2 bases, J shed 7 bases, and the junction held 4 bases outside the gene matches. From germline, CDR1 is KGHSH and CDR2 LQKENI. The CDR3 sequence is CASSPVGLAGVNEQFF. The CDR3 coding sequence is TGTGCCAGCTCACCAGTGGGACTAGCGGGGGTAAATGAGCAGTTCTTC.

The J gene is TRBJ2-1, the V gene TRBV20-1; D is unclear. Germline values: CDR1 DFQATT, CDR2 SNEGSKA (reference sequence). Trimming cost V 3 bases and J 9 bases, with 6 bases left between them. This CDR3 has 10 residues. CDR3 nucleotide sequence: TGCAGTGCTAGTGTCGGTGAGCAGTTCTTC. It is translated as CSASVGEQFF.

V is TRBV27 and J is TRBJ2-3; 13 bases match TRBD2. Germline CDR1 reads MNHEY; CDR2 reads SMNVEV (reference sequence). CDR3 length: 16 amino acids. The CDR3 reads CASTSGRASATDTQYF. CDR3 nucleotides: TGTGCGAGTACTAGCGGGAGGGCCTCGGCCACAGATACGCAGTATTTT.

This chain uses TRBV4-3 with TRBJ2-7, with 7 positions matching TRBD2. Trimming at V came to 1 base and at J to 2 bases, leaving 8 bases not matched to a gene. This CDR3 region has 16 residues. Germline V CDR1 and CDR2: LGHNA, YSLEER. This CDR3 reads CASSQGPLAGAYEQYF. The CDR3 coding sequence is TGCGCCAGCAGCCAAGGCCCCCTGGCGGGAGCCTACGAGCAGTACTTC.

The chain employs TRBV4-2 and TRBJ1-5; D is uncertain. V was pared by 4 bases and J by 7 bases, with 11 bases between. The CDR3 length is 13 residues. The V gene's germline CDR1 is LGHNA and CDR2 YNFKEQ. CDR3 sequence (DNA): TGTGCCAGCAGCCGACTGAGAGGGCAGCCCCAGCATTTT. Its protein product is CASSRLRGQPQHF.

This chain's CDR3 is CASSFLTRRGRDTEAFF. The CDR3, as DNA: TGTGCCAGCAGCTTCCTTACGAGGAGGGGAAGGGACACTGAAGCTTTCTTT. The chain is built from TRBV5-4 and TRBJ1-1, with a weak D call TRBD1 (5 bases). V dropped 2 bases and J dropped 3 bases, with 20 bases sitting between them. The CDR3 extends over 17 amino acids. In germline, CDR1 is SGHNT, CDR2 YYREEE (reference sequence).

The chain has TRBV19 and TRBJ2-7, with TRBD2 matching over 14 bases. With V trimmed by 6 bases and J by 2 bases, 3 bases remained unmatched. The CDR3 totals 15 residues. Per the germline V gene, CDR1 is LNHDA and CDR2 is SQIVND (reference sequence). CDR3 DNA sequence: TGTGCCAGTAGACCGACTAGCGGGAGGGCCTACGAGCAGTACTTC. Its translation is CASRPTSGRAYEQYF.

The chain uses TRBV18 and TRBJ2-1; perhaps TRBD1 as D (5 bases). Trimming stripped 6 bases from V and 5 bases from J, with 23 bases between. The CDR3 contains 17 residues. Germline lookup yields CDR1 KGHSH and CDR2 LQKENI. CDR3 in amino acids: CASSQRHGGVRDNEQFF. CDR3 nucleotides: TGTGCCAGCTCGCAAAGACACGGCGGAGTCAGGGACAATGAGCAGTTCTTC.

This clone was detected a few times. V is TRBV9 and J is TRBJ2-7, with 11 bases that match TRBD2. Germline V CDR1 and CDR2: SGDLS, YYNGEE. Trimming cost V 4 bases and J 6 bases; bases outside gene matches: 21. The CDR3 contains 19 residues. The CDR3 spells CASSSGRLAGRPPWSEQYF. The CDR3 DNA reads as TGTGCCAGCAGCTCAGGCAGACTAGCGGGACGCCCCCCATGGAGCGAGCAGTACTTC.

The chain carries TRBV6-5 and TRBJ2-5; a possible D gene is TRBD2 (6 bases). Germline V CDR1 and CDR2: MNHEY, SVGAGI. The CDR3 spans 16 residues. With 2 bases removed from V and 3 bases from J, the gap between germline ends came to 16 bases. The CDR3 coding sequence is TGTGCCAGCAGTTACGGGTGGGCTAGCGCCAAAGAGACCCAGTACTTC. It is translated as CASSYGWASAKETQYF.

V gene TRBV27 combines with J gene TRBJ2-7; 9 nucleotides agree with TRBD2. The CDR3 runs to 17 residues. Germline V gives CDR1 MNHEY, CDR2 SMNVEV (reference sequence). With 6 bases clipped from V and 5 bases from J, the junction kept 17 bases outside the gene matches. The CDR3: CASSSRGGGGIVHEQYF. In DNA, the CDR3 is TGTGCCAGCAGCTCCCGCGGGGGGGGCGGGATCGTCCACGAGCAGTACTTC.

This chain links TRBV27 with TRBJ2-1; tentative D call: TRBD2 (6 bases). The CDR3 runs to 16 residues. Germline CDR1 reads MNHEY; CDR2 reads SMNVEV (reference sequence). Trimming took 6 bases from V and 0 from J, leaving 15 bases between them. The CDR3 DNA reads as TGTGCCAGCAGCCTACGCTCCGGGAGCTCCTACAATGAGCAGTTCTTC. Encoded protein: CASSLRSGSSYNEQFF.

The chain links TRBV7-2 to TRBJ2-3, with D possibly matching TRBD2 (7 bases). This CDR3 comprises 16 residues. Trimming removed 3 bases from V and 5 bases from J, with 18 bases in between. CDR1 SGHTA and CDR2 FQGNSA come from the germline V gene. CDR3 protein: CASSLRGLGGGDTQYF. The CDR3 DNA reads TGTGCCAGCAGCTTGCGGGGGCTCGGAGGCGGAGATACGCAGTATTTT.

The V call is TRBV9, the J call TRBJ2-1; a weak D match, TRBD2 (6 bases). Germline V gene lookup returns CDR1 SGDLS and CDR2 YYNGEE. This CDR3 spans 15 amino acids. The V end lost 3 bases, the J end lost 5 bases, and 15 bases lay between the germline ends. CDR3 amino acids: CASSETEGPDNEQFF. For the CDR3, the DNA is TGTGCCAGCAGCGAAACGGAGGGCCCCGACAATGAGCAGTTCTTC.

V usage is TRBV7-9 and J usage is TRBJ2-2; the match to TRBD2 covers 10 bases. The germline V gene encodes CDR1 SEHNR and CDR2 FQNEAQ (reference sequence). This CDR3 is 17 amino acids long. Losses at the gene ends were 2 bases for V and 7 bases for J; bases not matched to a gene: 10. CDR3 in DNA: TGTGCCAGCAGCTTAAGGCTAGCGGGAGCTTCCGGCGGGGAGCTGTTTTTT. This gives the protein CASSLRLAGASGGELFF.

The J gene is TRBJ2-5, the V gene TRBV5-4; 9 bases match TRBD2. Germline-derived CDR1 and CDR2 are SGHNT and YYREEE (reference sequence). After removal of 4 bases from V and 4 bases from J, the junction contained 14 bases not matched to a gene. This CDR3 is 17 amino acids long. For the CDR3, the DNA is TGTGCCAGCAGCCCCTGGGCCGCTGGCGGGAGGGGAGAGACCCAGTACTTC. Translation gives CASSPWAAGGRGETQYF.

The chain joins TRBV29-1 to TRBJ1-1; the match to TRBD1 covers 10 bases. V lost 2 bases, J lost 1 base, and 4 bases stayed unmatched. Germline CDR1 is SQVTM and CDR2 is ANQGSEA. The CDR3 is 15 amino acids. The CDR3: CSVERDRGENTEAFF. CDR3 nucleotide sequence: TGCAGCGTTGAAAGGGACAGGGGCGAGAACACTGAAGCTTTCTTT.

V is TRBV5-1 and J is TRBJ2-1, with 16 bases aligning to TRBD2. The CDR3 runs 18 residues. Germline V CDR1 and CDR2: SGHRS, YFSETQ. J lost 0 bases, V lost 4 bases, and 4 bases had no gene match. Here the CDR3 DNA reads TGCGCCAGCAGCCCGGGACTAGCGGGAGGGCCCTCCTACAATGAGCAGTTCTTC. Protein: CASSPGLAGGPSYNEQFF. Combining the CDR3 with reference TRBV5-1 and TRBJ2-1 gives the whole variable domain KAGVTQTPRYLIKTRGQQVTLSCSPISGHRSVSWYQQTPGQGLQFLFEYFSETQRNKGNFPGRFSGRQFSNSRSEMNVSTLELGDSALYLCASSPGLAGGPSYNEQFFGPGTRLTVL.

The genes are TRBV6-5 and TRBJ2-2; tentative D call: TRBD2 (6 bases). CDR3 length equals 15 residues. With 8 bases removed from V and 0 bases from J, the gap between germline ends came to 13 bases. In germline, CDR1 is MNHEY, CDR2 SVGAGI. The CDR3 nucleotides read TGTGCCAGCTCTGGAGGGTCCCCGAACACCGGGGAGCTGTTTTTT. This translates into CASSGGSPNTGELFF.

The chain combines TRBV4-3 with TRBJ2-7; TRBD2 matches 9 bases. With V trimmed by 3 bases and J by 5 bases, 11 bases remained unmatched. CDR3 length: 16 amino acids. Germline V CDR1 and CDR2: LGHNA, YSLEER. The CDR3 region is CASSQMAGGPRNEQYF. In nucleotides, the CDR3 is TGCGCCAGCAGCCAGATGGCGGGAGGGCCAAGGAACGAGCAGTACTTC.

The gene calls are TRBV15 and TRBJ1-5; D uncertain. The CDR3 totals 13 residues. The germline CDR1 and CDR2 sequences are LNHNV and YYDKDF (reference sequence). Trimming removed 1 base at V and 4 bases at J, with 5 bases between. CDR3 sequence reads: CATSRVSNQPQHF. CDR3 nucleotides: TGTGCCACCAGCAGAGTCAGTAATCAGCCCCAGCATTTT.

This chain uses TRBV7-9 with TRBJ2-7; 7 bases are a match to TRBD1. The CDR3 runs to 14 residues. J gave up 2 bases and V 6 bases, and 7 bases lay outside the gene matches. Germline CDR1 is SEHNR and CDR2 is FQNEAQ (reference sequence). CDR3 bases: TGTGCCAGCAGTAAACAGGGGTCTCCCTACGAGCAGTACTTC. This sequence encodes CASSKQGSPYEQYF. Combining the CDR3 with reference TRBV7-9 and TRBJ2-7 gives the whole variable domain DTGVSQNPRHKITKRGQNVTFRCDPISEHNRLYWYRQTLGQGPEFLTYFQNEAQLEKSRLLSDRFSAERPKGSFSTLEIQRTEQGDSAMYLCASSKQGSPYEQYFGPGTRLTVT.

The rearrangement links TRBV21-1 to TRBJ1-1; TRBD1, the D gene given by the table, was not confirmed from the DNA. TRBV21-1 is an annotated pseudogene. The length of the CDR3 is 13 residues. The CDR3 nucleotides are TGTGCCAGCAGCGCCAGGGGGAGCACTGAAGCTTTCTTT. This gives the protein CASSARGSTEAFF.

This chain connects TRBV11-3 to TRBJ2-4; 7 bases map to TRBD2. Germline V CDR1 and CDR2: SGHNT, YENEEA. Trimming took 4 bases from V and 2 from J; bases not matched to a gene: 8. The CDR3 extends over 16 amino acids. This chain's CDR3 is CASSCSGGSPKNIQYF. For the CDR3, the DNA is TGTGCCAGCAGCTGTAGTGGCGGGAGTCCCAAAAACATTCAGTACTTC.

The chain carries TRBV5-1 and TRBJ2-3; TRBD2 matches at 8 bases. From germline, CDR1 is SGHRS and CDR2 YFSETQ. This CDR3 has 19 residues. V was clipped by 7 bases and J by 2 bases; unmatched bases: 21. CDR3 loop: CASVGANLASGLHTDTQYF. The DNA for the CDR3 is TGCGCCAGCGTGGGGGCTAATTTGGCTAGCGGGCTTCACACAGATACGCAGTATTTT.

The chain couples TRBV30 to TRBJ2-5; the D gene is possibly TRBD2 (7 bases). From germline, CDR1 is GTSNPN and CDR2 SVGIG (reference sequence). V was pared by 2 bases and J by 4 bases, with 26 bases between. This CDR3 comprises 18 residues. In DNA, the CDR3 is TGTGCCTGGAGTCCTCCAAGGGGGGGACATTGGGGATCAGAGACCCAGTACTTC. This encodes CAWSPPRGGHWGSETQYF.

This chain uses TRBV5-6 with TRBJ2-7, with 7 bases identical to TRBD2. The CDR3 spans 18 residues. Losses at the gene ends were 4 bases for V and 2 bases for J; bases not matched to a gene: 18. Per germline, CDR1 SGHDT and CDR2 YYEEEE. As DNA, the CDR3 is TGTGCCAGCAGCGGGGTCCCCGATGGTCAGGGAGGGACCTACGAGCAGTACTTC. Protein product: CASSGVPDGQGGTYEQYF.

This clone was seen more than once but under ten times. The V gene is TRBV19, the J gene TRBJ2-3, with 8 bases aligning to TRBD1. After removal of 7 bases from V and 0 bases from J, the junction contained 3 bases not matched to a gene. This CDR3 is built from 14 residues. Germline lookup yields CDR1 LNHDA and CDR2 SQIVND (reference sequence). CDR3 protein: CASKRTGSTDTQYF. The CDR3 DNA reads TGTGCCAGTAAAAGGACAGGGAGCACAGATACGCAGTATTTT. Combining the CDR3 with reference TRBV19 and TRBJ2-3 gives the whole variable domain DGGITQSPKYLFRKEGQNVTLSCEQNLNHDAMYWYRQDPGQGLRLIYYSQIVNDFQKGDIAEGYSVSREKKESFPLTVTSAQKNPTAFYLCASKRTGSTDTQYFGPGTRLTVL.